These 28 T cell receptor beta chains were all obtained from the same sample, sequenced in a study of blood T cell repertoires in COVID-19. Repertoires were generated with immunoSEQ multiplex PCR, while TCRdb's copy carries only in-frame clones and drops some. The sample has 150,000 to 200,000 clones, 84% seen once; the top ten hold about 8%. Material for sequencing was PBMCs or T cells enriched from blood (not recorded which). The source is a woman aged 45-60 years who had recovered from COVID-19.

V and J are TRBV6-6 and TRBJ2-7, with TRBD1 as a possible D gene (5 bases). This CDR3 region has 14 residues. Trimming shortened V by 0 bases and J by 3 bases, and 9 bases separated the two germline ends. Germline V lookup: CDR1 MNHNY, CDR2 SVGAGI (reference sequence). The DNA for the CDR3 is TGTGCCAGCAGTTACTCCACAGGCCACTACGAGCAGTACTTC. It is translated as CASSYSTGHYEQYF.

This chain links TRBV5-6 with TRBJ2-1, with 7 nucleotides matching TRBD1. The CDR3 length is 15 residues. After removal of 2 bases from V and 0 bases from J, the junction contained 2 bases not matched to a gene. CDR1 and CDR2 (germline): SGHDT, YYEEEE. The CDR3 loop is CASSLGQASYNEQFF. The CDR3 nucleotides read TGTGCCAGCAGCTTAGGACAGGCCTCCTACAATGAGCAGTTCTTC.

This clone has a single count. The chain uses TRBV7-2 and TRBJ1-1; D remains unclear. Trimming left V 3 bases short and J 4 bases short, with 3 bases between. The CDR3 extends over 11 amino acids. Germline loops: CDR1 SGHTA, CDR2 FQGNSA. CDR3 in DNA: TGTGCCAGCAGCTTCTTCACTGAAGCTTTCTTT. This codes for CASSFFTEAFF. The complete variable domain, with remaining parts taken from reference TRBV7-2 and TRBJ1-1, reads GAGVSQSPSNKVTEKGKDVELRCDPISGHTALYWYRQSLGQGLEFLIYFQGNSAPDKSGLPSDRFSAERTGGSVSTLTIQRTQQEDSAVYLCASSFFTEAFFGQGTRLTVV.

This clone came up once. V usage is TRBV5-1 and J usage is TRBJ2-1, with TRBD2 as a possible D gene (6 bases). Germline V gene data show CDR1 as SGHRS and CDR2 as YFSETQ. The CDR3 runs 19 residues. The ends were cut back, 0 bases at V and 5 bases at J, with 24 bases in the middle. CDR3 in DNA: TGCGCCAGCAGCTTGGACAGCCAAAGGGCCCTAGCGAGAAACAATGAGCAGTTCTTC. Protein product: CASSLDSQRALARNNEQFF.

The V call is TRBV5-1, the J call TRBJ1-5, with no clear D. The V end was cut by 3 bases, the J end by 1 base, with 11 bases between. The length of the CDR3 is 15 residues. Germline lookup yields CDR1 SGHRS and CDR2 YFSETQ. CDR3 nucleotides: TGCGCCAGCAGCTACGACCCGGGGAGCAATCAGCCCCAGCATTTT. Translation: CASSYDPGSNQPQHF.

V gene TRBV7-2 combines with J gene TRBJ1-2; D might be TRBD1 (6 bases). V was trimmed by 5 bases and J by 4 bases, leaving 23 bases between them. CDR3 length equals 17 residues. Germline-derived CDR1 and CDR2 are SGHTA and FQGNSA. The CDR3: CASSPPGGAVRVYGYTF. For the CDR3, the DNA is TGTGCCAGCAGCCCCCCCGGGGGGGCAGTGCGGGTCTATGGCTACACCTTC.

The V call is TRBV19, the J call TRBJ2-5, with TRBD1 as a possible D gene (6 bases). Trimming shortened V by 5 bases and J by 2 bases, and 24 bases separated the two germline ends. Germline V gene sequence: CDR1 LNHDA, CDR2 SQIVND (reference sequence). CDR3 size: 18 residues. CDR3 amino acids: CASSAGVDRRTIQETQYF. DNA for the CDR3: TGTGCCAGTAGTGCGGGCGTTGACAGGAGAACTATTCAAGAGACCCAGTACTTC.

The rearrangement links TRBV6-5 to TRBJ1-6; 7 nucleotides line up with TRBD1. CDR3 length: 15 residues. Germline lookup yields CDR1 MNHEY and CDR2 SVGAGI. J was trimmed by 2 bases and V by 2 bases; bases with no gene match: 0. The CDR3 sequence: CASSYGQAYNSPLHF. DNA of the CDR3: TGTGCCAGCAGTTACGGACAGGCCTATAATTCACCCCTCCACTTT.

This chain links TRBV4-2 with TRBJ1-6; no reliable D call. The CDR3 consists of 15 residues. V was trimmed by 3 bases and J by 7 bases, leaving 13 bases between them. Germline assignment: CDR1 LGHNA and CDR2 YNFKEQ. In DNA form, the CDR3 reads TGTGCCAGCAGCCAGGAGTATCGGCCAAATTCACCCCTCCACTTT. Encoded protein: CASSQEYRPNSPLHF.

V usage is TRBV6-2 or TRBV6-3 and J usage is TRBJ1-1, with D unresolved. The V end was cut by 6 bases, the J end by 11 bases, with 13 bases between. There are 11 residues in the CDR3. Germline assignment: CDR1 MNHEY and CDR2 SVGEGT. DNA for the CDR3: TGTGCCAGCAGCGACCGGGGTATTGCTTTCTTT. Its protein is CASSDRGIAFF.

The chain employs TRBV28 and TRBJ1-6; 7 bases align to TRBD1. Germline V gene sequence: CDR1 MDHEN, CDR2 SYDVKM. V lost 1 base, J lost 9 bases, and 9 bases stayed unmatched. The CDR3 is 16 amino acids. CDR3 nucleotides: TGTGCCAGCAGTTTATCCTACAGACAGGGAGGTTCACCCCTCCACTTT. Translation: CASSLSYRQGGSPLHF.

The CDR3 region is CASSETGGFNQPQHF. The CDR3 DNA is TGTGCCAGTAGTGAAACAGGGGGCTTTAATCAGCCCCAGCATTTT. The chain combines TRBV19 with TRBJ1-5, with 9 bases matching TRBD1. This CDR3 contains 15 residues. Germline loops: CDR1 LNHDA, CDR2 SQIVND (reference sequence). V lost 5 bases and J lost 4; bases outside the gene matches: 6.

The chain links TRBV4-3 to TRBJ2-2; 7 bases fit TRBD1. The CDR3 has 15 residues. V trimming: 4 bases; J trimming: 1 base; junction bases outside the gene matches: 3. The germline V gene has CDR1 LGHNA and CDR2 YSLEER. CDR3 loop: CASSPQGVNTGELFF. The DNA for the CDR3 is TGCGCCAGCAGCCCGCAGGGGGTGAACACCGGGGAGCTGTTTTTT.

This chain uses TRBV5-4 with TRBJ2-5; 16 bases map to TRBD2. Germline lookup yields CDR1 SGHNT and CDR2 YYREEE (reference sequence). The trim removed 0 bases at V and 5 bases at J, leaving 13 bases unmatched. This CDR3 has 20 amino acids. CDR3 protein: CASSLVPGTSGGAAWETQYF. The CDR3, as DNA: TGTGCCAGCAGCTTGGTCCCAGGGACTAGCGGGGGGGCCGCCTGGGAGACCCAGTACTTC. The full variable domain, in which reference TRBV5-4 and TRBJ2-5 provide the parts outside the CDR3, is ETGVTQSPTHLIKTRGQQVTLRCSSQSGHNTVSWYQQALGQGPQFIFQYYREEENGRGNFPPRFSGLQFPNYSSELNVNALELDDSALYLCASSLVPGTSGGAAWETQYFGPGTRLLVL.

J is TRBJ2-1 and V is TRBV5-1, with a weak D call TRBD2 (7 bases). The CDR3 loop spans 16 amino acids. The V gene's germline CDR1 is SGHRS and CDR2 YFSETQ. With 0 bases removed from V and 4 bases from J, the gap between germline ends came to 14 bases. The CDR3 DNA follows: TGCGCCAGCAGCTTGGATCGGGGGGCGCCGTACAATGAGCAGTTCTTC. Encoded protein: CASSLDRGAPYNEQFF.

V is TRBV7-2 and J is TRBJ2-1; 15 bases line up with TRBD2. Germline V CDR1 and CDR2: SGHTA, FQGNSA. Trimming removed 3 bases from V and 7 bases from J; junction bases left unmatched: 7. CDR3 length: 17 residues. Here the CDR3 reads CASSFDTGTSGRNEQFF. The CDR3 DNA reads as TGTGCCAGCAGCTTCGACACTGGGACTAGCGGGAGGAATGAGCAGTTCTTC.

The chain is built from TRBV19 and TRBJ1-3; no reliable D call. V was pared by 6 bases and J by 4 bases, with 16 bases between. This CDR3 has 15 amino acids. Germline V gene data show CDR1 as LNHDA and CDR2 as SQIVND (reference sequence). CDR3 loop: CASSLWTGAGNTIYF. Here the CDR3 DNA reads TGTGCCAGTAGCCTATGGACGGGAGCGGGAAACACCATATATTTT.

The chain employs TRBV3-1 (or the pseudogene TRBV3-2) and TRBJ2-3; 7 nucleotides agree with TRBD2. Trimming cost V 1 base and J 2 bases; bases outside gene matches: 3. The CDR3 is 15 amino acids. Per germline, CDR1 LGHDT and CDR2 YNNKEL (reference sequence). The CDR3 loop reads CASSQGGTNTDTQYF. The CDR3 DNA is TGTGCCAGCAGCCAAGGCGGGACTAACACAGATACGCAGTATTTT.

This clone came up many times. The chain couples TRBV19 to TRBJ1-5, with 7 bases identical to TRBD1. Germline V gene data show CDR1 as LNHDA and CDR2 as SQIVND (reference sequence). This CDR3 spans 15 amino acids. J gave up 4 bases and V 4 bases, and 7 bases lay outside the gene matches. The CDR3 loop is CASSTGTVRNQPQHF. CDR3 nucleotide sequence: TGTGCCAGTAGTACGGGGACAGTAAGAAATCAGCCCCAGCATTTT.

The chain is built from TRBV27 and TRBJ1-2; D possibly corresponds to TRBD1 (5 bases). The CDR3 is 13 amino acids. CDR1 MNHEY and CDR2 SMNVEV come from the germline V gene (reference sequence). Trimming took off 4 bases at V and 5 bases at J, with 11 bases between the two ends. CDR3 region: CASSWDRGYGYTF. The DNA for the CDR3 is TGTGCCAGCAGTTGGGATAGGGGATATGGCTACACCTTC.

The chain joins TRBV11-3 to TRBJ2-3; 7 nucleotides line up with TRBD1. The germline gives CDR1 SGHNT, CDR2 YENEEA. V was pared by 8 bases and J by 1 base, with 15 bases of the junction left unmatched. The CDR3 consists of 17 residues. CDR3 protein: CASGIRTGVGGTDTQYF. The CDR3, as DNA: TGTGCCAGCGGCATAAGAACAGGGGTCGGGGGCACAGATACGCAGTATTTT.

The chain joins TRBV24-1 to TRBJ2-2; 7 bases are shared with TRBD1. Germline values: CDR1 KGHDR, CDR2 SFDVKD. This CDR3 is 13 amino acids long. V lost 9 bases to trimming and J lost 0 bases; unmatched junction nucleotides: 0. The CDR3 DNA sequence: TGTGCCACCGGGACAGCGAACACCGGGGAGCTGTTTTTT. Its translation: CATGTANTGELFF.

The rearrangement joins TRBV29-1 to TRBJ2-7; 8 nucleotides agree with TRBD1. The CDR3 loop spans 13 amino acids. CDR1 and CDR2 (germline): SQVTM, ANQGSEA. The junction had 9 bases not matched to a gene; V was cut back by 4 bases and J by 7 bases. CDR3 region: CSVVRTGTREQYF. DNA for the CDR3: TGCAGCGTTGTGCGGACAGGGACGAGAGAGCAGTACTTC.

The chain employs TRBV18 and TRBJ1-1, with a weak D call TRBD1 (6 bases). The V and J ends lost 4 bases and 4 bases respectively, with 10 bases between them. The CDR3 spans 13 residues. The germline V gene has CDR1 KGHSH and CDR2 LQKENI. Here the CDR3 DNA reads TGTGCCAGCTCACTCGACAGGAGCACTGAAGCTTTCTTT. It yields the protein CASSLDRSTEAFF.

The chain carries TRBV25-1 and TRBJ1-2, with no clear D. CDR1 and CDR2 (germline): MGHDK, SYGVNS. The CDR3 spans 12 residues. V lost 3 bases and J lost 5, with 7 bases in between. The CDR3 region is CASSEPTYGYTF. For the CDR3, the DNA is TGTGCCAGCAGTGAGCCGACATATGGCTACACCTTC.

V gene TRBV9 combines with J gene TRBJ2-1; D unresolved. V shed 2 bases and J shed 1 base, with 10 bases lying between them. CDR1 and CDR2 from the germline V gene are SGDLS and YYNGEE. This CDR3 has 15 residues. CDR3 loop: CASSVRENSYNEQFF. The CDR3 DNA sequence: TGTGCCAGCAGCGTTCGAGAAAATTCCTACAATGAGCAGTTCTTC.

The chain has TRBV12-3 or TRBV12-4 and TRBJ2-7; TRBD1 aligns across 10 bases. Trimming removed 3 bases from V and 4 bases from J; junction bases left unmatched: 0. The CDR3 is made up of 13 amino acids. The CDR3 DNA is TGTGCCAGCAGTTTGGGACAGGGGTACGAGCAGTACTTC. Amino acids: CASSLGQGYEQYF.

The CDR3, as DNA: TGTGCCAGCAGCTCCGAAGGGGGCGGTTCACCCCTCCACTTT. Its protein is CASSSEGGGSPLHF. The chain combines TRBV7-9 with TRBJ1-6; 7 bases fit TRBD1. V lost 4 bases to trimming and J lost 9 bases; unmatched junction nucleotides: 6. This CDR3 is 14 amino acids long. Germline lookup yields CDR1 SEHNR and CDR2 FQNEAQ (reference sequence).